This T cell receptor beta chain originates from a study of T cell responses to AZD1222 COVID-19 vaccine. Only in-frame clones appear in the TCRdb table, and some are missing; sequencing was by immunoSEQ multiplex PCR. Found here are 110,000 to 150,000 clones, 80% to 95% of them singletons; the top ten hold 3.5% to 4.5%. The CDR3 sequence is 19 residues long. Germline V CDR1 and CDR2: LGHDT, YNNKEL (reference sequence). V lost 1 base, J lost 5 bases, and 13 bases stayed unmatched. Sequenced material: peripheral blood, taken on day 0 of AZD1222 vaccination. The chain links TRBV3-1 (or the pseudogene TRBV3-2) to TRBJ2-2, with 10 bases matching TRBD2. The sequence was obtained from an adult in good health. For the CDR3, the DNA is TGTGCCAGCAGCCAAGCCCTCGCTAGCGGGAGTGGCTCTACCGGGGAGCTGTTTTTT. Amino acids: CASSQALASGSGSTGELFF.